Listed here are 4 T cell receptor beta chains from one sample, sequenced in a study of somatic mutations in cytotoxic T cells in rheumatoid arthritis. The assay was immunoSEQ multiplex PCR, and TCRdb's table has in-frame clones only and misses some. This table has roughly 13,000 clones, 65% to 75% appearing once. Sequenced: CD8+ T cells sorted from blood. The receptors were gathered from an adult with rheumatoid arthritis.

Within the sample, this clone is medium-sized. The chain links TRBV5-5 to TRBJ2-3; D remains unclear. The CDR3 is 8 amino acids. Trimming removed 6 bases at V and 7 bases at J, with 0 bases between. The germline V gene encodes CDR1 SGHKS and CDR2 YYEKEE (reference sequence). CDR3 sequence reads: CASNTQYF. Written as DNA, the CDR3 is TGTGCCAGCAATACGCAGTATTTT.

The V and J genes are TRBV28 and TRBJ2-1, with 8 bases fitting TRBD2. Germline V lookup: CDR1 MDHEN, CDR2 SYDVKM. The CDR3 extends over 19 amino acids. V was pared by 3 bases and J by 0 bases, with 13 bases of the junction left unmatched. CDR3 in DNA: TGTGCCAGCAGTTTCAGTAGTACTAGCGGACAGATCTCCTACAATGAGCAGTTCTTC. Residues: CASSFSSTSGQISYNEQFF.

The J gene is TRBJ1-2, the V gene TRBV28, with D perhaps matching TRBD1 (5 bases). V was shortened by 7 bases and J by 8 bases, with 26 bases between the two germline ends. The CDR3 has 16 residues. Germline V gene data show CDR1 as MDHEN and CDR2 as SYDVKM. The CDR3: CASTTLVIRAGPGYTF. The CDR3, as DNA: TGTGCCAGCACCACTTTAGTTATCAGGGCAGGGCCCGGCTACACCTTC.

V and J are TRBV28 and TRBJ2-7; 8 nucleotides align to TRBD1. V dropped 6 bases and J dropped 0; count of bases not matched to a gene: 7. CDR1 is MDHEN and CDR2 is SYDVKM in the germline V gene. The CDR3 has 15 amino acids. The CDR3, as DNA: TGTGCCAGCAGAATGGACAGGGCAAGCTCCTACGAGCAGTACTTC. Translated: CASRMDRASSYEQYF. Combining the CDR3 with reference TRBV28 and TRBJ2-7 gives the whole variable domain DVKVTQSSRYLVKRTGEKVFLECVQDMDHENMFWYRQDPGLGLRLIYFSYDVKMKEKGDIPEGYSVSREKKERFSLILESASTNQTSMYLCASRMDRASSYEQYFGPGTRLTVT.